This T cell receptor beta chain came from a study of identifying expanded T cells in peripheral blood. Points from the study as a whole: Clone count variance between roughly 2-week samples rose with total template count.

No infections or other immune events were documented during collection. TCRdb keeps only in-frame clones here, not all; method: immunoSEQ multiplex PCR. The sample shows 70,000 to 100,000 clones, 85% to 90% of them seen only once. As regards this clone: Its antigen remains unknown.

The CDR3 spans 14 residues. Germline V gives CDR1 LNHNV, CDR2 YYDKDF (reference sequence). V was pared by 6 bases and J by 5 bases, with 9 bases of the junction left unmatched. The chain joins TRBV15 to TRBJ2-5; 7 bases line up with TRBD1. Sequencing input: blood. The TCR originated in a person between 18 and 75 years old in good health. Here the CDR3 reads CATSRLQGQETQYF. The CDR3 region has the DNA TGTGCCACCAGTCGATTACAGGGGCAGGAGACCCAGTACTTC.